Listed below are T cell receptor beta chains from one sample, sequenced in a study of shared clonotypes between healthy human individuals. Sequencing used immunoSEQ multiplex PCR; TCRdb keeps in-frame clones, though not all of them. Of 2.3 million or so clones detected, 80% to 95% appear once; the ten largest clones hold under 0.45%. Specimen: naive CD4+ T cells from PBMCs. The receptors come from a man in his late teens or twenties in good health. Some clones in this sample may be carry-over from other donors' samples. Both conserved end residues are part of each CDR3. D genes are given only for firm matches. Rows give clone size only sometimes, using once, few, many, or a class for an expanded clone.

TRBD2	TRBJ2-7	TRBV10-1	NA	CASSGVTAGSSYEQYF	TGCGCCAGCAGTGGAGTTACAGCGGGGAGCTCCTACGAGCAGTACTTC
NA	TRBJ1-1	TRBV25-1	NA	CASSPEATNTEAFF	TGTGCCAGCAGCCCGGAGGCAACGAACACTGAAGCTTTCTTT
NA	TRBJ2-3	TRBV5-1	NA	CASSLDIAGVGGSQYF	TGCGCCAGCAGCCTCGACATAGCGGGCGTAGGGGGATCGCAGTATTTT
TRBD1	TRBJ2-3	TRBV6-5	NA	CASSYTGTGATDTQYF	TGTGCCAGCAGTTACACCGGGACAGGGGCAACAGATACGCAGTATTTT
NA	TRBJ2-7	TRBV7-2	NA	CASTRESWSYEQYF	TGTGCCAGCACCCGGGAGAGTTGGAGCTACGAGCAGTACTTC
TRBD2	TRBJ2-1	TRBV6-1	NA	CASSVRTSGRFSSYNEQFF	TGTGCCAGCAGTGTACGGACTAGCGGGAGATTCAGCTCCTACAATGAGCAGTTCTTC
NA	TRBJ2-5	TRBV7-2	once	CASSLGTARETQYF	TGTGCCAGCAGCTTAGGGACTGCCCGTGAGACCCAGTACTTC
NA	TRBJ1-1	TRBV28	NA	CASSTGPLNTEAFF	TGTGCCAGCAGTACAGGTCCCCTGAACACTGAAGCTTTCTTT
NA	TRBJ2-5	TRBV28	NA	CASNLRADLQETQYF	TGTGCCAGCAACTTAAGGGCAGATCTACAAGAGACCCAGTACTTC
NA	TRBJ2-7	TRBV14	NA	CASSQSSYEQYF	TGTGCCAGCAGCCAGAGCTCCTACGAGCAGTACTTC
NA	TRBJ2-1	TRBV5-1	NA	CASSPPSSASSYNEQFF	TGCGCCAGCAGCCCCCCCAGTAGCGCAAGCTCCTACAATGAGCAGTTCTTC
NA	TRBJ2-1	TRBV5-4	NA	CASSLNRARDEQFF	TGTGCCAGCAGCTTGAACAGGGCACGCGATGAGCAGTTCTTC
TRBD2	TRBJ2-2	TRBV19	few	CASSPTGTSTGELFF	TGTGCCAGTAGTCCGACCGGGACTAGCACCGGGGAGCTGTTTTTT
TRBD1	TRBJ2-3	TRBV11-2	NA	CASSRDRVRNTQYF	TGTGCCAGCAGCCGGGACAGGGTTAGGAATACGCAGTATTTT
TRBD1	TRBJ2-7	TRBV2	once	CASTRDRGSFIFGQYF	TGTGCCAGCACCCGGGACAGGGGATCCTTTATCTTTGGGCAGTACTTC
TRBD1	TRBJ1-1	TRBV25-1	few	CASRYGQGSTEAFF	TGTGCCAGCAGATACGGACAGGGTTCGACTGAAGCTTTCTTT
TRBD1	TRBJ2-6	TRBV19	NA	CASSPGQAFSGANVLTF	TGTGCCAGTAGTCCGGGACAGGCCTTCTCTGGGGCCAACGTCCTGACTTTC
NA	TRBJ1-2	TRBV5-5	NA	CASSVTRNYGYTF	TGTGCCAGCAGCGTGACTCGGAACTATGGCTACACCTTC
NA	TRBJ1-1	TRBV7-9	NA	CASSLESGLNTEAFF	TGTGCCAGCAGCCTAGAGTCAGGGCTGAACACTGAAGCTTTCTTT
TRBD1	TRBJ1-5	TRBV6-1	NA	CASRSGGARDQPQHF	TGTGCCAGCAGGTCAGGGGGCGCGCGGGATCAGCCCCAGCATTTT
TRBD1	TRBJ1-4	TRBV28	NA	CASKTSRGRRGNEKLFF	TGTGCCAGCAAAACTTCAAGGGGGCGCCGGGGTAATGAAAAACTGTTTTTT
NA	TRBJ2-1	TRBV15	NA	CATSPRGDPYNEQFF	TGTGCCACCAGCCCGAGGGGGGACCCCTACAATGAGCAGTTCTTC
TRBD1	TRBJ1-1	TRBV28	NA	CASSPGTGRGTEAFF	TGTGCCAGCAGTCCCGGGACAGGGCGAGGCACTGAAGCTTTCTTT
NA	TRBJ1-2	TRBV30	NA	CAWSVGQVNGYTF	TGTGCCTGGAGTGTGGGGCAGGTGAACGGCTACACCTTC
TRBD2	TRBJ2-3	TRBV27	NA	CASSRGLAVLTDTQYF	TGTGCCAGCAGTAGGGGACTAGCGGTACTCACAGATACGCAGTATTTT
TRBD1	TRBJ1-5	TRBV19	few	CASSMDRAGQPQHF	TGTGCCAGTAGTATGGACAGGGCGGGCCAGCCCCAGCATTTT
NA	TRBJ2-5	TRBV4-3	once	CASSARTGNQETQYF	TGCGCCAGCAGCGCCCGGACGGGGAACCAAGAGACCCAGTACTTC
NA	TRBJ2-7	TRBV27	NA	CASSRRTDYEQYF	TGTGCCAGCAGCCGTCGGACCGACTACGAGCAGTACTTC
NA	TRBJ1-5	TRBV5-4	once	CASSLGREGQPQHF	TGTGCCAGCAGCTTGGGGCGGGAGGGTCAGCCCCAGCATTTT
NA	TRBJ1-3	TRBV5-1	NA	CASSLTQERNTIYF	TGCGCCAGCAGCCTGACCCAGGAAAGAAACACCATATATTTT
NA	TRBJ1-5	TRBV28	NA	CASSSRPIGRQPQHF	TGTGCCAGCAGCTCCCGACCGATTGGAAGGCAGCCCCAGCATTTT
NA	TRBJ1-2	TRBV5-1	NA	CASSLGDNYYGYTF	TGCGCCAGCAGCTTGGGGGACAACTACTATGGCTACACCTTC
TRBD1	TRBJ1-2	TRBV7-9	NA	CASSLEGRGREGYTF	TGTGCCAGCAGCTTAGAGGGCAGGGGGCGAGAAGGCTACACCTTC
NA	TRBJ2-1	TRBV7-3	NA	CASSRGGLYNEQFF	TGTGCCAGCAGCCGTGGAGGGTTGTACAATGAGCAGTTCTTC
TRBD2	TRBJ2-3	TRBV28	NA	CASSIGLAGGPVDTQYF	TGTGCCAGCAGCATAGGACTAGCGGGAGGGCCTGTAGATACGCAGTATTTT
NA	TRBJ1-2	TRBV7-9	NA	CASSLAGVYGYTF	TGTGCCAGCAGCTTAGCGGGGGTCTATGGCTACACCTTC
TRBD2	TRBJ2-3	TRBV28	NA	CASSLVLAGSIGTQYF	TGTGCCAGCAGTTTAGTACTAGCGGGATCAATAGGTACGCAGTATTTT
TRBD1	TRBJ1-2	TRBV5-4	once	CASSPTGGGFNYGYTF	TGTGCCAGCAGCCCGACAGGGGGCGGCTTTAACTATGGCTACACCTTC
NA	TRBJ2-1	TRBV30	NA	CAWSSGYSLKTYNEQFF	TGTGCCTGGAGTTCGGGCTACTCCCTTAAAACCTACAATGAGCAGTTCTTC
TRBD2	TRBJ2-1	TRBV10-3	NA	CAIRLGSGSSYNEQFF	TGTGCCATCCGCCTGGGTAGCGGGAGCTCCTACAATGAGCAGTTCTTC
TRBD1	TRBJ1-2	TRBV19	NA	CASSTRQGDGYTF	TGTGCCAGTAGTACGAGACAGGGGGATGGCTACACCTTC
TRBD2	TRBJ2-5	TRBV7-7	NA	CASSLTSRQETQYF	TGTGCCAGCAGCTTGACTAGCAGACAAGAGACCCAGTACTTC
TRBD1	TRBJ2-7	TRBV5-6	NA	CASSSGPDRFSYEQYF	TGTGCCAGCAGCTCGGGCCCGGACAGGTTTTCCTACGAGCAGTACTTC
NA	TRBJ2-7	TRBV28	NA	CASSFGGSTYEQYF	TGTGCCAGCAGTTTTGGGGGCAGCACCTACGAGCAGTACTTC
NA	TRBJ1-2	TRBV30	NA	CAWSLLGGRNYGYTF	TGTGCCTGGAGCCTCCTGGGGGGCAGAAACTATGGCTACACCTTC
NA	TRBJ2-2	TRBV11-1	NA	CASTNSMNTGELFF	TGTGCCAGCACGAACTCGATGAACACCGGGGAGCTGTTTTTT
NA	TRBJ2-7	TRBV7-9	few	CASSLETGGGIGEQYF	TGTGCCAGCAGCTTAGAAACCGGCGGAGGGATAGGGGAGCAGTACTTC